This TCR beta chain was captured in a study of CXCR3-negative and CXCR3-positive naive CD8 T cells. Study-wide results and caveats: Against CXCR3-negative naive cells, CXCR3-positive naive cells showed more hydrophobic TRB CDR3s.

This CDR3 is 16 amino acids long. Via 5' RACE with UMI labels, TRB cDNA libraries were prepared. TCRdb reprocessed the 5' RACE reads and reports one entry per CDR3 protein, with no DNA. The sample data list 130,000 or so distinct CDR3 sequences. In regard to this clonotype: No antigen is known for it.

The V and J genes are TRBV12-3 or TRBV12-4 and TRBJ2-1; no DNA is available, so the TRBD2 call from TCRdb remains unchecked. Material: naive CXCR3+ CD8+ T cells from blood. Noted subset: CD45RO-CCR7+CD27+CD95- naive CD8+ T cells expressing CXCR3 (TNR3+). This clonotype was obtained from a human donor in good health. Some clones in this sample may be carry-over from other donors' samples. The CDR3 loop reads CASSPRGGGAYNEQFF.